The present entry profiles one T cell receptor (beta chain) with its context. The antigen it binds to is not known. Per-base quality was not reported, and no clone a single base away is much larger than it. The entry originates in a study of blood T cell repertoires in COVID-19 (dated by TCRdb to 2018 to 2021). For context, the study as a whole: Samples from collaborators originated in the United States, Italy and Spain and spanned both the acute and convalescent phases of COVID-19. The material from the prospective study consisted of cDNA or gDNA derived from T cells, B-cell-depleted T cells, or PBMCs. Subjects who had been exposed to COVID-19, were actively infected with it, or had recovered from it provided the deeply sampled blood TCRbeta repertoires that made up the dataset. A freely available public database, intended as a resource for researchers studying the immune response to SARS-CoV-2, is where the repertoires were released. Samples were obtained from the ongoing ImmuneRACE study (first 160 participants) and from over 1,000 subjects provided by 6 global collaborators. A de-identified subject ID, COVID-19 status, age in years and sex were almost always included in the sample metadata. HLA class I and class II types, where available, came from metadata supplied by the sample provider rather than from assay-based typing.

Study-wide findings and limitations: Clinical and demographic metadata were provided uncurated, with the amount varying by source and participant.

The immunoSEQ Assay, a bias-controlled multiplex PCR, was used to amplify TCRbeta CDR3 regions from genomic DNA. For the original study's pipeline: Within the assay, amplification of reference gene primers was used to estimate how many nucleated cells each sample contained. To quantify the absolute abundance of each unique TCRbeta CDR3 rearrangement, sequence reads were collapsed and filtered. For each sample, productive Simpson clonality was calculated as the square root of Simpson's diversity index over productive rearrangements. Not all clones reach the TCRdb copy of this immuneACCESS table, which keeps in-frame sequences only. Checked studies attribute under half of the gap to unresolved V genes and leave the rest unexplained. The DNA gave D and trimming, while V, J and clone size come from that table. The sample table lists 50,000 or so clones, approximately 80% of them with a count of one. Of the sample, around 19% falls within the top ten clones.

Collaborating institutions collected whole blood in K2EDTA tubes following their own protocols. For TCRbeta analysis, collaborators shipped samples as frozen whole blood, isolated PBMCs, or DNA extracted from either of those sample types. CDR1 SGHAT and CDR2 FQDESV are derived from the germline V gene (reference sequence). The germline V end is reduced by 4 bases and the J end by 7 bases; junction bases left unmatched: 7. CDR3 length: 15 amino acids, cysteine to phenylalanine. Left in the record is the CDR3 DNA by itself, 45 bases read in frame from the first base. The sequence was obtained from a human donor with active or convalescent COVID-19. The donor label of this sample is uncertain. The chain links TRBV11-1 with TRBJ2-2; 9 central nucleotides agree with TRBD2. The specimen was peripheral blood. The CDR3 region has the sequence CASSSGTSSVGELFF. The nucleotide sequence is TGTGCCAGCAGCTCCGGGACTAGCTCAGTCGGGGAGCTGTTTTTT.